These 24 T cell receptor beta chains originate from one sample sequenced in a study of beta chain features in type 1 diabetes (dated by TCRdb to between 2017 and 2018). The library was produced with the immunoSEQ multiplex PCR assay. All of the isolated RNA was reverse transcribed with the High Capacity cDNA Reverse Transcription Kit, so expressed TCRB transcripts were sequenced. Sourced from immuneACCESS, this table was stored by TCRdb with only in-frame sequences that have V and J called. A share of the clones is absent; for the studies checked, an unresolved V gene accounts for under half, and the remainder has no known explanation. For this sample there are tens of thousands of clones; about 60% appear just once. The biggest ten clones account for 0.29% of the sample. Overall study outcomes, separate from this receptor: Type 1 diabetes patients showed a moderate but significant shortening of TCRB CDR3 length in all four CD4+ subsets.

These receptors' targets are unknown. The material sequenced was stem cell memory CD4+ T cells from blood. The label giving this sample's cell subset or site can be read as: stem cell-like memory CD4+ T cells. These receptors originate from a woman younger than 45 with type 1 diabetes.

The rearrangement joins TRBV6-5 to TRBJ2-5, with D unclear. Trimming removed 2 bases from V and 3 bases from J, with 13 bases in between. The length of the CDR3 is 15 residues. The germline CDR1 and CDR2 sequences are MNHEY and SVGAGI. The DNA for the CDR3 is TGTGCCAGCAGTTACGGTGCGCCAATCAAAGAGACCCAGTACTTC. It encodes CASSYGAPIKETQYF.

In this sample, this clone turned up a few times. The rearrangement joins TRBV19 to TRBJ1-1; a weak D match, TRBD1 (6 bases). The CDR3 spans 11 residues. Germline CDR1 and CDR2: LNHDA and SQIVND (reference sequence). The ends were cut back, 7 bases at V and 3 bases at J, with 6 bases in the middle. The CDR3 bases are TGTGCCAGTAACAGGGACACTGAAGCTTTCTTT. Translation: CASNRDTEAFF.

The DNA for the CDR3 is TGCAGCGTGGCCACGGACAGGGGCAATCAGCCCCAGCATTTT. Protein sequence: CSVATDRGNQPQHF. This chain links TRBV29-1 with TRBJ1-5, with TRBD1 matching 8 bases. The CDR3 is 14 residues long. Germline-derived CDR1 and CDR2 are SQVTM and ANQGSEA. Trimming cost V 6 bases and J 2 bases; bases outside gene matches: 6.

The V and J genes are TRBV28 and TRBJ2-7; D ambiguous. Germline V lookup: CDR1 MDHEN, CDR2 SYDVKM. V was pared by 3 bases and J by 2 bases, with 5 bases between. The CDR3 totals 12 residues. This CDR3 reads CASSFVAYEQYF. Written as DNA, the CDR3 is TGTGCCAGCAGTTTTGTAGCCTACGAGCAGTACTTC.

The V gene is TRBV6-4, the J gene TRBJ2-5; 9 bases are a match to TRBD2. In germline, CDR1 is MRHNA, CDR2 SNTAGT. This CDR3 is 13 amino acids long. The V and J ends lost 7 bases and 2 bases, in that order; junction bases with no gene match: 2. The CDR3 bases are TGTGCCAGCAAGCTAGCGGGACAAGAGACCCAGTACTTC. Translating gives CASKLAGQETQYF.

This chain uses TRBV2 with TRBJ1-1; 7 bases are shared with TRBD1. The germline CDR1 and CDR2 sequences are SNHLY and FYNNEI. The CDR3 consists of 14 residues. J gave up 7 bases and V 6 bases, and 11 bases lay outside the gene matches. Written as DNA, the CDR3 is TGTGCCAGCAGGACAGGGACCGCAGACAGTGAAGCTTTCTTT. Protein: CASRTGTADSEAFF.

This chain links TRBV5-1 with TRBJ2-2, with D possibly matching TRBD1 (5 bases). The CDR3 runs 15 residues. Germline V lookup: CDR1 SGHRS, CDR2 YFSETQ. The V end was cut by 1 base, the J end by 4 bases, with 11 bases between. The CDR3 region has the DNA TGCGCCAGCAGCTTGAGGCCAGGGTCCACCGGGGAGCTGTTTTTT. Protein sequence: CASSLRPGSTGELFF.

This clone was counted between two and nine times. A junction end diverges from the germline sequence, so it may reflect a read error. The rearrangement uses TRBV7-7 and TRBJ2-1; 8 bases align to TRBD1. The CDR3 consists of 16 residues. Germline V gene lookup returns CDR1 SSHAT and CDR2 FNYEAQ (reference sequence). CDR3 sequence reads: CASSLDSRGLYNEQFF. The CDR3 bases are TGTGCTAGCAGCTTAGATAGCAGGGGGCTCTACAATGAGCAGTTCTTC.

V usage is TRBV28 and J usage is TRBJ2-7; 7 bases are a match to TRBD1. Germline V lookup: CDR1 MDHEN, CDR2 SYDVKM. The CDR3 has 15 amino acids. The trim removed 4 bases at V and 2 bases at J, leaving 8 bases unmatched. The CDR3 sequence is CASSSHGTAPYEQYF. The CDR3, as DNA: TGTGCCAGCAGTTCCCACGGGACAGCCCCCTACGAGCAGTACTTC.

This rearrangement joins TRBV6-1 to TRBJ2-3, with 7 bases that match TRBD2. The J segment lost 2 bases and the V segment lost 5 bases, leaving 4 bases of the junction unmatched. This CDR3 contains 14 residues. Germline CDR1 reads MNHNS; CDR2 reads SASEGT. In DNA form, the CDR3 reads TGTGCCAGCAGTAGACTAGCTTCCACAGATACGCAGTATTTT. As protein: CASSRLASTDTQYF.

The CDR3 region has the DNA TGTGCCAGTAACCCAAGTGGCGGGCCTACCTACGAGCAGTACTTC. This sequence encodes CASNPSGGPTYEQYF. This chain joins TRBV19 and TRBJ2-7, with TRBD2 as a possible D gene (5 bases). V was clipped by 7 bases and J by 2 bases, with 18 bases between them. This CDR3 has 15 amino acids. The germline V gene has CDR1 LNHDA and CDR2 SQIVND (reference sequence).

The rearrangement links TRBV13 to TRBJ1-3; 8 positions agree with TRBD1. The CDR3 extends over 15 amino acids. J lost 6 bases, V lost 6 bases, and 10 bases had no gene match. From germline, CDR1 is PRHDT and CDR2 FYEKMQ (reference sequence). The CDR3 coding sequence is TGTGCCAGCAGTTCTGACAGGGGACATTTAAACACCATATATTTT. Amino acid sequence: CASSSDRGHLNTIYF.

The J gene is TRBJ2-1, the V gene TRBV27; a possible D gene is TRBD2 (6 bases). Germline V gene data show CDR1 as MNHEY and CDR2 as SMNVEV (reference sequence). Between the trimmed V and J ends, which lost 7 bases and 6 bases, there was a span of 13 bases. CDR3 size: 13 residues. This CDR3 reads CASTDLSGNEQFF. The CDR3 bases are TGTGCCAGCACCGACCTTAGCGGCAATGAGCAGTTCTTC.

V usage is TRBV28 and J usage is TRBJ2-5; the match to TRBD1 covers 7 bases. This CDR3 is built from 14 residues. Germline V gene data show CDR1 as MDHEN and CDR2 as SYDVKM. Germline trimming cut 2 bases from V and 5 bases from J; bases unmatched to any gene: 5. Written as DNA, the CDR3 is TGTGCCAGCAGTTTAGCGGACAGGAGGGAGACCCAGTACTTC. The encoded protein is CASSLADRRETQYF.

This clone was counted only a few times. This sequence joins TRBV5-1 and TRBJ2-1, with D possibly matching TRBD1 (7 bases). The germline CDR1 and CDR2 sequences are SGHRS and YFSETQ. The CDR3 is 15 amino acids. V was pared by 2 bases and J by 8 bases, with 17 bases between. The DNA for the CDR3 is TGCGCCAGCAGCTTTCGGGCGGCAGGGGGGCATGAGCAGTTCTTC. This gives the protein CASSFRAAGGHEQFF.

The chain recombines TRBV5-1 with TRBJ2-7, with 11 bases fitting TRBD1. Germline assignment: CDR1 SGHRS and CDR2 YFSETQ. The CDR3 covers 15 residues. V dropped 4 bases and J dropped 2; count of bases not matched to a gene: 5. The CDR3: CASSTGQGATYEQYF. The CDR3 DNA follows: TGCGCCAGCAGCACCGGACAGGGGGCGACCTACGAGCAGTACTTC.

The chain combines TRBV30 with TRBJ2-1; unclear D gene. Trimming took 0 bases from V and 1 from J, leaving 4 bases between them. Germline loops: CDR1 GTSNPN, CDR2 SVGIG (reference sequence). There are 13 residues in the CDR3. CDR3 amino acids: CAWSVTSYNEQFF. CDR3 in DNA: TGTGCCTGGAGTGTAACTTCCTACAATGAGCAGTTCTTC.

V gene TRBV6-5 combines with J gene TRBJ2-6; no reliable D call. V gave up 2 bases and J gave up 2 bases, with 4 bases separating them. CDR1 is MNHEY, CDR2 SVGAGI, per germline. This CDR3 region has 14 residues. The CDR3 sequence is CASSYNTGANVLTF. CDR3 DNA: TGTGCCAGCAGTTACAACACTGGGGCCAACGTCCTGACTTTC.

J is TRBJ2-2 and V is TRBV19; 8 nucleotides align to TRBD1. CDR1 is LNHDA and CDR2 is SQIVND in the germline V gene (reference sequence). The junction had 6 bases not matched to a gene; V was cut back by 5 bases and J by 4 bases. The CDR3 sequence is 15 residues long. The CDR3 DNA sequence: TGTGCCAGTAGTGGGTGGCAGGGGGCCACCGGGGAGCTGTTTTTT. It specifies CASSGWQGATGELFF.

The CDR3: CASSQDPGNLAGESDTQYF. The DNA of the CDR3 is TGCGCCAGCAGCCAAGACCCGGGGAACTTAGCGGGAGAAAGTGATACGCAGTATTTT. The chain is built from TRBV4-1 and TRBJ2-3, with 9 bases matching TRBD2. The CDR3 is 19 residues long. Germline CDR1 reads MGHRA; CDR2 reads YSYEKL. Trimming at V came to 0 bases and at J to 6 bases, leaving 16 bases not matched to a gene.

This clone was picked up a small number of times. V gene TRBV4-1 combines with J gene TRBJ1-5; the match to TRBD1 covers 9 bases. CDR1 MGHRA and CDR2 YSYEKL come from the germline V gene. The J segment lost 1 base and the V segment lost 4 bases, leaving 11 bases of the junction unmatched. CDR3 length equals 18 residues. CDR3 protein: CASSRDRVGVRSNQPQHF. CDR3 coding DNA: TGCGCCAGCAGCCGGGACAGGGTGGGTGTAAGGAGCAATCAGCCCCAGCATTTT.

This chain links TRBV7-6 with TRBJ1-1, with D possibly being TRBD1 (6 bases). The germline CDR1 and CDR2 sequences are SGHVS and FNYEAQ. Trimming removed 1 base at V and 8 bases at J, with 23 bases between. The CDR3 has 17 residues. The CDR3 sequence is CASSLVGGADSRAEAFF. The CDR3 nucleotides read TGTGCCAGCAGCTTAGTGGGGGGGGCGGACAGCCGAGCAGAAGCTTTCTTT.

V usage is TRBV10-2 and J usage is TRBJ1-5, with 7 nucleotides matching TRBD1. This CDR3 region has 15 residues. Germline V gene lookup returns CDR1 WSHSY and CDR2 SAAADI. V trimming: 2 bases; J trimming: 3 bases; junction bases outside the gene matches: 4. The CDR3 spells CASSEMTGNNQPQHF. In DNA form, the CDR3 reads TGCGCCAGCAGTGAGATGACAGGGAACAATCAGCCCCAGCATTTT.

This sequence joins TRBV19 and TRBJ2-1, with 11 bases lining up with TRBD1. Germline V CDR1 and CDR2: LNHDA, SQIVND (reference sequence). The CDR3 has 16 amino acids. With V trimmed by 6 bases and J by 8 bases, 12 bases remained unmatched. CDR3 bases: TGTGCCAGTAGGGTCTCGGGACAGGGGGACTTCTATGAGCAGTTCTTC. Its protein is CASRVSGQGDFYEQFF.